This T cell receptor beta chain was captured by sequencing in a study of EBV T-cell therapy then PD-1 blockade in nasopharyngeal carcinoma. The treatment was: AdE1-LMPpoly-expanded autologous EBV-specific T-cell therapy followed by anti-PD-1 nivolumab. Germline V CDR1 and CDR2: WSHSY, SAAADI. V lost 2 bases to trimming and J lost 0 bases, with 6 bases between them. The CDR3 is 14 residues long. This clone has just a few counts. Its antigen is currently unknown. Generated by immunoSEQ multiplex PCR, the TCRdb table keeps only in-frame clones and is missing some. The sample records approximately 21,000 clones, about 80% being singletons.

This chain connects TRBV10-2 to TRBJ2-3, with unresolved D. The sequence was collected from a man in his forties or fifties with nasopharyngeal carcinoma. The input for sequencing was CD8+ T cells from blood, taken at roughly day 65 from a patient whose treatment included autologous EBV-specific T cells and nivolumab. For the CDR3, the DNA is TGCGCCAGCAGTGAGGTCACTAGCACAGATACGCAGTATTTT. It encodes CASSEVTSTDTQYF.